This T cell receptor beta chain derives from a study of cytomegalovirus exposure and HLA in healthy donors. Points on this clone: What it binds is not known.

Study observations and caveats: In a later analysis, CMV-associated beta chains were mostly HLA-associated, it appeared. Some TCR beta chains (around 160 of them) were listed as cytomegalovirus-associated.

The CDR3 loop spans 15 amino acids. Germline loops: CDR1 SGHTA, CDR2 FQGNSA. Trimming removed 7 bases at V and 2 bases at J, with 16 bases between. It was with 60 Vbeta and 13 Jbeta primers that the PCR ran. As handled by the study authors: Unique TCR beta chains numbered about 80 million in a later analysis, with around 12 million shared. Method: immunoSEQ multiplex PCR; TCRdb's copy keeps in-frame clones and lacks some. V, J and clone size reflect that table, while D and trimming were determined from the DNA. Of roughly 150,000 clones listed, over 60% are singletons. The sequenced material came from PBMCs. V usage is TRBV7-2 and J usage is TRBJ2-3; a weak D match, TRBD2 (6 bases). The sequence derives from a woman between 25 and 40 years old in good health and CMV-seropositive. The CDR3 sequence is CASTAWRAATDTQYF. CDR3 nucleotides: TGTGCCAGCACCGCGTGGAGGGCAGCCACAGATACGCAGTATTTT.